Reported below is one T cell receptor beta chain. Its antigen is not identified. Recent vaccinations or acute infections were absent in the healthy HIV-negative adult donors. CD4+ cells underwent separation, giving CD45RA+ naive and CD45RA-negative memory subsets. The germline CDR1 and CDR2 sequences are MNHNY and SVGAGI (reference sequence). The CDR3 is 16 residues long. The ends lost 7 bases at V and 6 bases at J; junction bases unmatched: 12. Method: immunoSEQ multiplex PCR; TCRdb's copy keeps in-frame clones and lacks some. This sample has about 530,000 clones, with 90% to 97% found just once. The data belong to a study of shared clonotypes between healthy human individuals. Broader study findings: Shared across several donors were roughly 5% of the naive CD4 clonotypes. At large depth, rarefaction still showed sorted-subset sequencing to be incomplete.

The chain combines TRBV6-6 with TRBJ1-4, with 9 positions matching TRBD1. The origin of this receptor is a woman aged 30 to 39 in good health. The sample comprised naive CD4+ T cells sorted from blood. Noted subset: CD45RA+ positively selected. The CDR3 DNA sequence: TGTGCCAGCAAAGATGCGCCGGGACAGGGTGATGAAAAACTGTTTTTT. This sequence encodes CASKDAPGQGDEKLFF.